What follows describes a single T cell receptor beta chain. Antigen: not known. The CDR3 has 15 amino acids. The V gene lost 1 base and the J gene lost 3 bases, with 9 bases spanning the gap. CDR1 and CDR2 from the germline V gene are SGHTA and FQGNSA. TCR beta VDJ and CDR3 profiling used genomic DNA as template. Each CDR3 protein is one row after TCRdb ran MiXCR on the reads. This sample has roughly 200,000 distinct CDR3 sequences, with 63% found just once. This specimen belongs to a study of CD8+CD57+ T cells in acquired aplastic anemia. Study-wide context: The study obtained an average of 3.2 ug of DNA from sorted CD4+ and CD8+ cells.

Patients selected for sequencing had displayed CD8+CD57+ cell expansion by flow cytometry. All patients had severe acquired aplastic anemia. Overall study findings and caveats: Patients and controls had in common approximately 28 CD8+ CDR3 sequences.

V and J are TRBV7-2 and TRBJ2-2; D is possibly TRBD1 (5 bases). The sequencing input was sorted CD4+, CD8+, or CD8+CD57+ T cells (not recorded which) from PBMCs. The TCR originated in a human donor with aplastic anemia. CDR3: CASSLVSGYTGELFF. In DNA, the CDR3 is TGTGCCAGCAGCTTAGTGTCAGGGTACACCGGGGAGCTGTTTTTT.